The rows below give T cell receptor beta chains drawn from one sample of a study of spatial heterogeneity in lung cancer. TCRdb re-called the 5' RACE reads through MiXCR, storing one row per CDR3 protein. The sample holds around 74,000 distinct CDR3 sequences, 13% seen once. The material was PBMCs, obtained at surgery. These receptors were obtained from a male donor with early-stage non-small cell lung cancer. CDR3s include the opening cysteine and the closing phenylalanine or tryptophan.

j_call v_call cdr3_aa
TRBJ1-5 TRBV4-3 CASSQEGGNQPQHF
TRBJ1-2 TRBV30 CAWSTGTGGFGYTF
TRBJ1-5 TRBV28 CASSLLSGGNQPQHF
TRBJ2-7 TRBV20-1 CSAREDRTREQYF
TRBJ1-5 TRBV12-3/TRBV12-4 CASSIDVNQPQHF
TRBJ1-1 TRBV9 CASSVLTWRFGTEAFF
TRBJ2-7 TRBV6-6 CASSYSIAGLAGYEQYF
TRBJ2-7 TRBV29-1 CSVGTTGSEEQYF
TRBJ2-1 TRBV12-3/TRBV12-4 CASSFRAGMTYNEQFF
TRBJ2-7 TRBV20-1 CSALTGTGGDEQYF
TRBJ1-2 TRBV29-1 CSVEFLGYGYTF
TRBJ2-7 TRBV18 CASSPLQGGYEQYF
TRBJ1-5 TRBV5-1 CASSPEGDQPQHF
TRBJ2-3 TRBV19 CASSMSTDTQYF
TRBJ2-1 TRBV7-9 CASSFDSYNEQFF
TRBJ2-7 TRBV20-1 CSAERDGDYEQYF
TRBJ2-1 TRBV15 CATSRAKERGYNEQFF
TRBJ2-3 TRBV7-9 CASSPGAGQGGSDTQYF
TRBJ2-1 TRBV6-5 CASSYSRPGTASRGEQFF
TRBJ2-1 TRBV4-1 CASSQPTGVGEQFF
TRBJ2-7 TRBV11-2 CASSFATGGVFF
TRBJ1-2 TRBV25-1 CASSEDAGLSGYTF
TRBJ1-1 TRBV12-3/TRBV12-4 CASSFRANTEAFF
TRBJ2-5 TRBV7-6 CASSSRSEHQETQYF
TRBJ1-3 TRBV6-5 CASSDRDRGNTIYF
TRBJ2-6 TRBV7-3 CASRVGTLSSGANVLTF
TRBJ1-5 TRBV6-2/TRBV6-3 CASSYRGSARGNQPQHF